These 32 T cell receptor beta chains came from one sample sequenced in a study of tissue T cells after allogeneic stem cell transplantation. The protocol was immunoSEQ multiplex PCR, while the TCRdb copy is restricted to in-frame clones and leaves out a portion. The sample shows tens of thousands of clones, roughly 72% of them seen only once. Input material: spleen. Every receptor here comes from a female BALB/c mouse in good health. MHC haplotype of the mouse line: H2-d.

With respect to this clone: Gene names are the mouse ones. The sequenced fragment ends 1 residue before the CDR3 boundary, so the rest is inferred from the germline J gene. The chain carries TRBV1 and TRBJ1-1; D gene unclear. The CDR3 has 11 residues. Germline V gene sequence: CDR1 NSQYPW, CDR2 LRSPGD (reference sequence). V shed 3 bases and J shed 7 bases, with 6 bases lying between them. CDR3 in amino acids: CTCSAGEEVFF. Partial CDR3 DNA: TGCACCTGCAGTGCTGGGGAAGAAGTCTTC. Drawing the rest from reference TRBV1 and TRBJ1-1, the complete variable domain is VTLLEQNPRWRLVPRGQAVNLRCILKNSQYPWMSWYQQDLQKQLQWLFTLRSPGDKEVKSLPGADYLATRVTDTELRLQVANMSQGRTLYCTCSAGEEVFFGKGTRLTVV.

Concerning this clone itself: The gene names here belong to mouse. CDR3: CASGDAGGARAEQFF. The CDR3 DNA, read in part, is TGTGCCAGCGGTGATGCTGGGGGGGCGCGAGCTGAGCAGTTC. The genes are TRBV13-2 and TRBJ2-1, with 10 positions matching TRBD2. The DNA ends 1 residue before the CDR3 does, and the rest of the CDR3 is filled in from the germline J gene. After removal of 0 bases from V and 7 bases from J, the junction contained 4 bases not matched to a gene. The CDR3 extends over 15 amino acids. The germline V gene encodes CDR1 NNHNN and CDR2 SYGAGS (reference sequence).

This clone was counted once. Germline and genes here are mouse. The read terminates 1 residue before the CDR3 end, so the remaining end is supplied by the germline J gene. The rearrangement links TRBV5 to TRBJ2-3; 7 nucleotides align to TRBD2. V shed 4 bases, J shed 1 base, and the junction held 5 bases outside the gene matches. Per the germline V gene, CDR1 is LGHNA and CDR2 is YNLKQL (reference sequence). There are 15 residues in the CDR3. The CDR3 here is CASSPRGGGAETLYF. The DNA read from the CDR3 is TGTGCCAGCAGCCCCCGGGGGGGAGGTGCAGAAACGCTGTAT.

As regards this clone: The genes are named according to mouse. The CDR3 extends 1 residue past the end of the read, so its final part is completed from the germline J gene. The gene calls are TRBV13-1 and TRBJ2-5, with 10 bases that match TRBD2. Per the germline V gene, CDR1 is NSHNY and CDR2 is SYGAGN. The CDR3 sequence is 15 residues long. With V trimmed by 3 bases and J by 0 bases, 1 base remained unmatched. CDR3 bases read: TGTGCCAGCAGTGGGACTGGGGGTAACCAAGACACCCAGTAC. Amino acid sequence: CASSGTGGNQDTQY. In full, the CDR3 reads CASSGTGGNQDTQYF.

A remark on this clone: Each gene name is a mouse one. The CDR3 end is not reached by the read, which stops 1 residue before it; the germline J gene fills it in. V and J are TRBV16 and TRBJ2-7; 11 bases match TRBD1. Trimming took 2 bases from V and 7 from J; bases not matched to a gene: 4. The CDR3 has 14 amino acids. Germline V gene lookup returns CDR1 SGHSA and CDR2 FRNQAP. The CDR3 here is CASSLRGQGGEQYF. The sequenced CDR3 bases are TGTGCAAGCAGCTTAAGGGGACAGGGGGGGGAACAGTAC.

This clone has more than one count but fewer than ten. Gene names are the mouse ones. The missing CDR3 end, 1 residue past where the read stops, is filled in from the germline J gene. The V gene is TRBV1, the J gene TRBJ2-7; 9 bases are a match to TRBD1. The CDR3 is 14 amino acids. Germline V gives CDR1 NSQYPW, CDR2 LRSPGD (reference sequence). V shed 0 bases, J shed 4 bases, and the junction held 1 base outside the gene matches. CDR3 protein: CTCSADDRGYEQYF. The CDR3 bases that were read are TGCACCTGCAGTGCAGATGACAGGGGGTATGAACAGTAC.

In this sample, this clone turned up a few times. Gene names and germline match the mouse. From the germline J gene comes the end of the CDR3, since the read stops 1 residue before it. The chain is built from TRBV5 and TRBJ2-7, with 7 bases fitting TRBD2. After removal of 0 bases from V and 4 bases from J, the junction contained 6 bases not matched to a gene. From germline, CDR1 is LGHNA and CDR2 YNLKQL (reference sequence). This CDR3 is 15 amino acids long. CDR3 bases read: TGTGCCAGCAGCCAAGATAATGGCTGGGGGTATGAACAGTAC. It encodes CASSQDNGWGYEQY. The CDR3 in its entirety is CASSQDNGWGYEQYF.

The sample holds a few counts of this clone. The listed genes are named as in mouse. The observed sequence ends 1 residue before the CDR3 terminus, with the missing tail filled in from the germline J gene. The chain couples TRBV13-2 to TRBJ2-7; 14 nucleotides align to TRBD2. CDR1 is NNHNN and CDR2 is SYGAGS in the germline V gene (reference sequence). J was trimmed by 7 bases and V by 2 bases; bases with no gene match: 2. The CDR3 has 14 amino acids. The covered CDR3 bases are TGTGCCAGCGGTGAGGGACTGGGGGGGCGCGAACAGTAC. Translating gives CASGEGLGGREQY. The whole CDR3 protein is CASGEGLGGREQYF.

This clone was picked up a small number of times. The genes and germline here are from mouse. The read ends 1 residue early relative to the CDR3; the germline J gene fills the gap. The chain links TRBV20 to TRBJ2-2; D perhaps matches TRBD2 (6 bases). CDR3 length equals 13 residues. Germline V gives CDR1 GFQATS, CDR2 STVNSAI. The V gene lost 6 bases and the J gene lost 2 bases, with 10 bases spanning the gap. The CDR3 bases that were read are TGTGGTGCCGGGACTATTAACACCGGGCAGCTCTAC. It encodes CGAGTINTGQLY. The CDR3 as a whole reads CGAGTINTGQLYF. Based on the CDR3 plus reference TRBV20 and TRBJ2-2, the full variable domain is GALVYQYPRRTICKSGTSMRMECQAVGFQATSVAWYRQSPQKTFELIALSTVNSAIKYEQNFTQEKFPISHPNLSFSSMTVLNAYLEDRGLYLCGAGTINTGQLYFGEGSKLTVL.

Regarding this clone: The genes and germline here are from mouse. The read halts 1 residue ahead of the CDR3 end, with the missing end drawn from the germline J gene. This chain links TRBV1 with TRBJ2-7; TRBD2 agrees at 12 bases. CDR3 length equals 15 residues. The germline V gene has CDR1 NSQYPW and CDR2 LRSPGD (reference sequence). V shed 3 bases and J 4 bases; nucleotides not matched to a gene: 4. This chain's CDR3 is CTCSAGTGGTYEQYF. Incomplete CDR3 DNA: TGCACCTGCAGTGCCGGGACTGGGGGGACTTATGAACAGTAC.

This clone was detected a few times. The germline and genes are mouse ones. The read ends 1 residue before the CDR3 terminus; that terminus is restored from the germline J gene. The chain carries TRBV29 and TRBJ1-3, with a possible D match to TRBD1 (5 bases). The V gene's germline CDR1 is MSHET and CDR2 SYDVDS. V shed 3 bases and J shed 2 bases, with 5 bases lying between them. CDR3 size: 13 residues. The CDR3 here is CASSLTAGNTLYF. The covered CDR3 bases are TGTGCTAGCAGTTTGACAGCTGGAAATACGCTCTAT.

Comments on this clone: The genes and germline here are from mouse. The read finishes 1 residue shy of the CDR3 end, and the germline J gene is used to complete it. The chain couples TRBV20 to TRBJ2-4; perhaps TRBD2 as D (5 bases). The germline V gene has CDR1 GFQATS and CDR2 STVNSAI. The V end was cut by 1 base, the J end by 0 bases, with 5 bases between. The CDR3 is 13 residues long. CDR3 bases read: TGTGGTGCTAGGGGGACTAGTCAAAACACCTTGTAC. Translation gives CGARGTSQNTLY. From start to end, the CDR3 is CGARGTSQNTLYF.

As regards this clone: The gene symbols are mouse symbols. The read is 1 residue too short to cover the CDR3 end, so that end is filled in from the germline J gene. V and J are TRBV1 and TRBJ2-4, with 11 bases identical to TRBD2. The germline gives CDR1 NSQYPW, CDR2 LRSPGD (reference sequence). The CDR3 loop spans 19 amino acids. V gave up 0 bases and J gave up 6 bases; unmatched junction bases: 14. The covered CDR3 bases are TGCACCTGCAGTGCAGATACTGGGGGGGCGCGTCGGTGGGAGAACACCTTGTAC. Translation gives CTCSADTGGARRWENTLY. The CDR3 reads in full as CTCSADTGGARRWENTLYF. Using reference TRBV1 and TRBJ2-4 for the parts outside the CDR3, the full variable domain is VTLLEQNPRWRLVPRGQAVNLRCILKNSQYPWMSWYQQDLQKQLQWLFTLRSPGDKEVKSLPGADYLATRVTDTELRLQVANMSQGRTLYCTCSADTGGARRWENTLYFGAGTRLSVL.

A remark on this clone: Mouse germline and gene names are used. The CDR3 is cut off 1 residue early in the read; its end comes from the germline J gene. The genes are TRBV5 and TRBJ2-4; 7 bases fit TRBD2. Germline trimming cut 8 bases from V and 5 bases from J; bases unmatched to any gene: 7. This CDR3 has 13 amino acids. CDR1 and CDR2 from the germline V gene are LGHNA and YNLKQL (reference sequence). The CDR3 DNA, read in part, is TGTGCCAGCTCGCCTGGGGGTGGAAACACCTTGTAC. Its protein is CASSPGGGNTLY. The whole CDR3 protein reads CASSPGGGNTLYF.

A word on this clone: Gene names follow the mouse nomenclature. Read coverage stops 1 residue before the CDR3 terminus; the germline J gene supplies the remainder. The V and J genes are TRBV13-1 and TRBJ2-5; D not certain. The CDR3 length is 12 residues. V was cut by 2 bases and J by 2 bases, with 3 bases left in between. Per the germline V gene, CDR1 is NSHNY and CDR2 is SYGAGN. CDR3 sequence: CASSEGQDTQYF. The DNA read from the CDR3 is TGTGCCAGCAGTGAGGGCCAAGACACCCAGTAC.

Of note for this clone: Any gene name here is a mouse gene name. The read ends 1 residue before the CDR3 terminus; that terminus is restored from the germline J gene. This chain joins TRBV1 and TRBJ1-4; D remains ambiguous. Germline loops: CDR1 NSQYPW, CDR2 LRSPGD (reference sequence). The ends were cut back, 1 base at V and 3 bases at J, with 6 bases in the middle. The CDR3 is 14 residues long. CDR3 in amino acids: CTCSAVTTNERLFF. CDR3 DNA (partial): TGCACCTGCAGTGCAGTTACAACCAACGAAAGATTATTT. Looking up the rest from reference TRBV1 and TRBJ1-4 gives the full variable domain: VTLLEQNPRWRLVPRGQAVNLRCILKNSQYPWMSWYQQDLQKQLQWLFTLRSPGDKEVKSLPGADYLATRVTDTELRLQVANMSQGRTLYCTCSAVTTNERLFFGHGTKLSVL.

This clone came up once. Germline and genes here are mouse. Read coverage stops 1 residue before the CDR3 terminus; the germline J gene supplies the remainder. The chain uses TRBV19 and TRBJ2-5; TRBD1 might be the D (5 bases). The CDR3 totals 13 residues. Trimming shortened V by 2 bases and J by 5 bases, and 9 bases separated the two germline ends. From germline, CDR1 is FNHDT and CDR2 SITEND (reference sequence). The part of the CDR3 DNA that was read is TGTGCCAGCAGTATGCCAGGGCGAGACACCCAGTAC. This sequence encodes CASSMPGRDTQY. The entire CDR3 protein reads CASSMPGRDTQYF.

Turning to this clone: The listed genes are named as in mouse. The read finishes 1 residue shy of the CDR3 end, and the germline J gene is used to complete it. This chain joins TRBV19 and TRBJ1-1; TRBD1 might be the D (5 bases). From germline, CDR1 is FNHDT and CDR2 SITEND (reference sequence). CDR3 length: 13 amino acids. The V gene lost 2 bases and the J gene lost 1 base, with 6 bases spanning the gap. The DNA read from the CDR3 is TGTGCCAGCAGTATGGGGGTGAACACAGAAGTCTTC. Translation gives CASSMGVNTEVF. The entire CDR3 is CASSMGVNTEVFF.

As to this clone: Gene labels here are mouse ones. The read halts 1 residue ahead of the CDR3 end, with the missing end drawn from the germline J gene. This sequence joins TRBV29 and TRBJ2-5; 9 bases are a match to TRBD2. CDR1 and CDR2 from the germline V gene are MSHET and SYDVDS. J lost 5 bases, V lost 7 bases, and 4 bases had no gene match. This CDR3 comprises 13 residues. The CDR3 is CASNGGAVDTQYF. The covered CDR3 bases are TGTGCTAGCAATGGGGGGGCTGTAGACACCCAGTAC.

Notes on this clone: The gene names here belong to mouse. The part of the CDR3 DNA that was read is TGTGCCAGCGGTCAGGGAGACCAAGACACCCAGTAC. It encodes CASGQGDQDTQY. The whole CDR3 is CASGQGDQDTQYF. The J gene is TRBJ2-5, the V gene TRBV13-2, with D perhaps TRBD1 (5 bases). Read sequence stops 1 residue before the CDR3 end, and the germline J gene provides the missing end. Germline assignment: CDR1 NNHNN and CDR2 SYGAGS (reference sequence). Between the trimmed V and J ends, which lost 4 bases and 1 base, there was a span of 7 bases. The CDR3 covers 13 residues.

A word on this clone: Gene names and germline match the mouse. Read sequence stops 1 residue before the CDR3 end, and the germline J gene provides the missing end. This chain links TRBV13-1 with TRBJ1-3; no clear D. Germline V gene lookup returns CDR1 NSHNY and CDR2 SYGAGN. This CDR3 comprises 14 residues. The V end lost 1 base, the J end lost 0 bases, and 5 bases lay between the germline ends. The CDR3 region is CASSDPDSGNTLYF. The CDR3 DNA, read in part, is TGTGCCAGCAGTGATCCGGATTCTGGAAATACGCTCTAT.

With respect to this clone: Mouse names are used for the genes. The CDR3 end lies 1 residue beyond the end of the read and is filled in from the germline J gene. The chain couples TRBV29 to TRBJ1-6; TRBD1 matches 7 bases. TRBJ1-6 has ORF status, its function being uncertain. V was pared by 6 bases and J by 8 bases, with 4 bases of the junction left unmatched. Germline V gene sequence: CDR1 MSHET, CDR2 SYDVDS. This CDR3 has 13 amino acids. The CDR3 bases that were read are TGTGCTAGCAGGTACAGGGGAGATTCGCCCCTCTAC. Its protein is CASRYRGDSPLY. The complete CDR3 protein is CASRYRGDSPLYF.

As regards this clone: Gene labels here are mouse ones. The missing CDR3 end, 1 residue past where the read stops, is filled in from the germline J gene. The V call is TRBV5, the J call TRBJ1-6; 7 nucleotides align to TRBD1. TRBJ1-6 is an open reading frame whose function is uncertain. CDR3 length equals 15 residues. Losses at the gene ends were 4 bases for V and 0 bases for J; bases not matched to a gene: 0. CDR1 and CDR2 (germline): LGHNA, YNLKQL (reference sequence). CDR3 loop: CASSRDSSYNSPLYF. The sequenced CDR3 bases are TGTGCCAGCAGCCGGGACAGTTCCTATAATTCGCCCCTCTAC.

This clone was found a few times. Mouse gene names and germline throughout. The sequence runs out 1 residue before the end of the CDR3; the remainder is reconstructed from the germline J gene. The chain uses TRBV19 and TRBJ2-7, with TRBD2 matching 9 bases. Germline CDR1 is FNHDT and CDR2 is SITEND (reference sequence). Trimming cost V 1 base and J 6 bases; bases outside gene matches: 5. There are 14 residues in the CDR3. The CDR3 loop is CASSITGGRGEQYF. The sequenced CDR3 bases are TGTGCCAGCAGTATAACTGGGGGGAGGGGTGAACAGTAC.

Concerning this clone itself: Gene names are mouse gene names. The read terminates 1 residue before the CDR3 end, so the remaining end is supplied by the germline J gene. V is TRBV13-2 and J is TRBJ2-4; 9 nucleotides align to TRBD1. CDR1 is NNHNN, CDR2 SYGAGS, per germline (reference sequence). V shed 0 bases and J 0 bases; nucleotides not matched to a gene: 5. The CDR3 length is 17 residues. The sequenced part of the CDR3 DNA is TGTGCCAGCGGTGATGATGACAGGGGGGTTAGTCAAAACACCTTGTAC. Its translation: CASGDDDRGVSQNTLY. The whole CDR3 protein is CASGDDDRGVSQNTLYF.

Details on this clone: Mouse gene names and germline throughout. Read data end 1 residue before the CDR3 end; the end is taken from the germline J gene. The chain joins TRBV13-2 to TRBJ2-3, with D tentatively TRBD2 (7 bases). This CDR3 is 18 amino acids long. Germline-derived CDR1 and CDR2 are NNHNN and SYGAGS (reference sequence). The germline V and J ends were trimmed by 0 bases and 0 bases, with 17 bases remaining between them. Here the CDR3 reads CASGDASLGAVSAETLYF. The sequenced CDR3 bases are TGTGCCAGCGGTGATGCGAGTCTGGGGGCGGTTAGTGCAGAAACGCTGTAT.

Turning to this clone: Genes here carry mouse names. Read data end 1 residue before the CDR3 end; the end is taken from the germline J gene. The V and J genes are TRBV24 and TRBJ2-5; 13 positions match TRBD2. CDR1 KGHTA and CDR2 FRNEEI come from the germline V gene. V lost 2 bases to trimming and J lost 4 bases; unmatched junction nucleotides: 6. This CDR3 region has 17 residues. The DNA read from the CDR3 is TGTGCCAGCAGTCTGCCCTCGGACTGGGGGGGCGAAGACACCCAGTAC. Amino acid sequence: CASSLPSDWGGEDTQY. The entire CDR3 is CASSLPSDWGGEDTQYF.

As regards this clone: Gene names denote mouse genes. The read stops 1 residue short of the end of the CDR3; the missing end is completed from the germline J gene. This rearrangement joins TRBV5 to TRBJ1-3; no clear D. The germline CDR1 and CDR2 sequences are LGHNA and YNLKQL (reference sequence). Trimming left V 0 bases short and J 0 bases short, with 6 bases between. This CDR3 has 15 amino acids. CDR3 bases read: TGTGCCAGCAGCCAAGAACCCATTTCTGGAAATACGCTCTAT. Amino acid sequence: CASSQEPISGNTLY. The entire CDR3 protein is CASSQEPISGNTLYF.

Details on this clone: Gene names and germline refer to mouse. This chain's CDR3 is CAWRTGGDTQYF. The covered CDR3 bases are TGTGCCTGGAGGACAGGGGGGGACACCCAGTAC. V is TRBV31 and J is TRBJ2-5, with 9 bases fitting TRBD1. The read comes to an end 1 residue before the CDR3 does, leaving the germline J gene to fill in the end. J gave up 6 bases and V 3 bases, and 1 base lay outside the gene matches. CDR1 and CDR2 from the germline V gene are GKSSPN and SITVG. The CDR3 runs 12 residues.

With regard to this clone: All gene names here are mouse names. The read terminates 1 residue ahead of where the CDR3 ends, so the germline J gene completes it. The chain carries TRBV20 and TRBJ2-4; D is uncertain. The V end lost 1 base, the J end lost 7 bases, and 12 bases lay between the germline ends. The CDR3 consists of 13 residues. Germline values: CDR1 GFQATS, CDR2 STVNSAI. The CDR3 region is CGARVPGLDTLYF. The part of the CDR3 DNA that was read is TGTGGTGCTAGGGTCCCGGGTTTGGACACCTTGTAC.

Notes on this clone: Gene names are mouse gene names. From the germline J gene comes the end of the CDR3, since the read stops 1 residue before it. The rearrangement uses TRBV19 and TRBJ2-5, with 11 bases lining up with TRBD1. The V gene's germline CDR1 is FNHDT and CDR2 SITEND (reference sequence). Trimming removed 5 bases from V and 3 bases from J; junction bases left unmatched: 5. The CDR3 is 15 amino acids. The covered CDR3 bases are TGTGCCAGCAGCCCCCGGGACAGGGGGCAAGACACCCAGTAC. This sequence encodes CASSPRDRGQDTQY. The whole CDR3 sequence is CASSPRDRGQDTQYF.

Notes on this clone: The gene names here belong to mouse. The read halts 1 residue ahead of the CDR3 end, with the missing end drawn from the germline J gene. The rearrangement joins TRBV19 to TRBJ2-5; D perhaps matches TRBD1 (5 bases). The CDR3 has 14 residues. The germline CDR1 and CDR2 sequences are FNHDT and SITEND (reference sequence). Deletions cut 0 bases from V and 0 bases from J, with 5 bases between. CDR3 loop: CASSIEGNQDTQYF. CDR3 DNA, as far as it was read: TGTGCCAGCAGTATAGAGGGGAACCAAGACACCCAGTAC.